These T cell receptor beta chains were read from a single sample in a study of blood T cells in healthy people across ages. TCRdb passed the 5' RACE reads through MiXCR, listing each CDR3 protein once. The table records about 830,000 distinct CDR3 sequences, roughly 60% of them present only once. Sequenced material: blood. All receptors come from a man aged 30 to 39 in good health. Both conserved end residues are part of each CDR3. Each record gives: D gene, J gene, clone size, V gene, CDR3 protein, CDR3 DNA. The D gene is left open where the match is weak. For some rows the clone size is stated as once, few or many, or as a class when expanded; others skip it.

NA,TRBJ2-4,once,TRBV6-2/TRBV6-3,CASKMAAKNIQYF,TGTGCCAGCAAAATGGCGGCCAAAAACATTCAGTACTTC
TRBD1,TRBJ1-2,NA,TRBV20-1,CSASEGDRDATFNYGYTF,TGCAGTGCTAGCGAGGGTGACAGGGACGCGACATTTAACTATGGCTACACCTTC
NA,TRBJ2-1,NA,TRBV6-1,CARSRGRSEQFF,TGTGCCAGGAGCAGGGGCCGGAGTGAGCAGTTCTTC
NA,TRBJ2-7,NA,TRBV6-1,CASSEVRWHEQYF,TGTGCCAGCAGTGAAGTGCGGTGGCACGAGCAGTACTTC
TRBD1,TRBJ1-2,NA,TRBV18,CASSSRQGANYGYTF,TGTGCCAGCTCATCCCGACAGGGCGCTAACTATGGCTACACCTTC
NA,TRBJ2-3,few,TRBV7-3,CASSSLPEDTQYF,TGTGCCAGCAGCTCCCTTCCAGAGGATACGCAGTATTTT
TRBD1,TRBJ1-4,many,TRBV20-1,CSARGFTGGSNEKLFF,TGCAGTGCTAGAGGGTTCACAGGGGGCTCTAATGAAAAACTGTTTTTT
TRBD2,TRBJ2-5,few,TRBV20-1,CSASLAGVETQYF,TGCAGTGCTTCTCTAGCGGGGGTTGAGACCCAGTACTTC
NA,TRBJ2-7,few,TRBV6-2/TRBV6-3,CASSYDPGRTYEQYF,TGTGCCAGCAGTTACGATCCAGGGCGGACCTACGAGCAGTACTTC
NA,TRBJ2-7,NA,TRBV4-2,CASSQEWGREQYF,TGTGCCAGCAGCCAAGAGTGGGGAAGGGAGCAGTACTTC
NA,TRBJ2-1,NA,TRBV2,CASLRGIDAYEQFF,TGTGCCAGCCTCCGAGGGATAGACGCTTATGAGCAGTTCTTC
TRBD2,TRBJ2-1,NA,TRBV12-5,CASGLALLGGGLYNEQFF,TGTGCTAGTGGTTTGGCCCTACTCGGGGGGGGCCTCTACAATGAGCAGTTCTTC
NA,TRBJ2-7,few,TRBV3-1,CASSQTRKTYEQYF,TGTGCCAGCAGCCAAACCCGGAAGACCTACGAGCAGTACTTC
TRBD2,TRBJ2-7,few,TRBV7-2,CASSLGIAGMGRDEQYF,TGTGCCAGCAGCTTGGGGATAGCGGGAATGGGAAGGGACGAGCAGTACTTC
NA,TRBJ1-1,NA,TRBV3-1,CASSQAREAFF,TGTGCCAGCAGCCAAGCCCGTGAAGCTTTCTTT
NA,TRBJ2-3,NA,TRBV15,CATSTHGLGGSTDTQYF,TGTGCCACCAGCACACATGGGCTAGGGGGGAGCACAGATACGCAGTATTTT
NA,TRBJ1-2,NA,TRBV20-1,CSAVELSGGYTF,TGCAGTGCTGTGGAGCTTTCGGGTGGCTACACCTTC
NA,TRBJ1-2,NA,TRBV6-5,CATRAQGSYGYTF,TGTGCCACCCGGGCCCAGGGAAGTTATGGCTACACCTTC
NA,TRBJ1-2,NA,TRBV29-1,CSVGAAWGYGYTF,TGCAGCGTTGGGGCGGCCTGGGGCTATGGCTACACCTTC
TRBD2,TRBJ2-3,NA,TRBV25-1,CASSQRGRTDTQYF,TGTGCCAGCAGTCAGCGGGGGCGCACAGATACGCAGTATTTT
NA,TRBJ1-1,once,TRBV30,CAWSVKGNTKAFF,TGTGCCTGGAGTGTAAAAGGGAACACTAAAGCTTTCTTT
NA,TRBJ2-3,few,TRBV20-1,CSARGPTAQYF,TGCAGTGCGCGGGGACCGACGGCGCAGTATTTT
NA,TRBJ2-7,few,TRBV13,CASSLVGVAEQYF,TGTGCCAGCAGCCTAGTCGGTGTCGCCGAGCAGTACTTC
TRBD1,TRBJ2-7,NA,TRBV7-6,CASSLALGRGHDEQYF,TGTGCCAGCAGCTTAGCGCTCGGCAGGGGGCATGATGAGCAGTACTTC
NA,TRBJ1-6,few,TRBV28,CASSEQRSSYNSPLHF,TGTGCCAGCAGCGAACAAAGAAGCTCCTATAATTCACCCCTCCACTTT
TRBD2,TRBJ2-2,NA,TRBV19,CASSNREAGELFF,TGTGCCAGTAGTAACCGGGAGGCCGGGGAGCTGTTTTTT
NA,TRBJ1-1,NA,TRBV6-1,CASSEARGTEAFF,TGTGCCAGCAGTGAAGCGCGGGGCACTGAAGCTTTCTTT
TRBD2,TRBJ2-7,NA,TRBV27,CASSFLAGGPGEQYF,TGTGCCAGCAGTTTCCTAGCGGGGGGGCCGGGCGAGCAGTACTTC
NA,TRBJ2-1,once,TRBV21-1,CASSKFIPSYNEQFF,TGTGCCAGCAGCAAATTCATTCCTTCTTACAATGAGCAGTTCTTC
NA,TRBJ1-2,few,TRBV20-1,CSARGLIYGYTF,TGCAGTGCTAGAGGACTGATCTATGGCTACACCTTC
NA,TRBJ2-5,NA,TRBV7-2,CASSLGTGLIETQYF,TGTGCCAGCAGCTTAGGGACGGGGCTGATAGAGACCCAGTACTTC
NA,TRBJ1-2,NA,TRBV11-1,CASSLERASGDYTF,TGTGCCAGCAGCTTAGAAAGAGCCTCGGGGGACTACACCTTC
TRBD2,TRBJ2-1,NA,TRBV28,CATAGHSGRANEQFF,TGTGCCACCGCGGGGCATAGCGGGAGGGCGAATGAGCAGTTCTTC
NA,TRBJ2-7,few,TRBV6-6,CASSYSSGSTYEQYF,TGTGCCAGCAGTTACTCCTCCGGGAGTACCTACGAGCAGTACTTC